A single sample is the source of the 13 T cell receptor beta chains below, sequenced in a study of blood T cell repertoires in COVID-19 (dated by TCRdb to the early 2020s). Libraries came from the immunoSEQ multiplex PCR assay. Imported from immuneACCESS, the table was reduced by TCRdb to in-frame sequences with V and J called. These copies leave out some clones; in studies compared against another copy, an unresolved V gene accounts for under half, and the cause of the remainder is not known. A total of about 55,000 clones appear in this sample, around 80% of them only once. The ten top clones hold more than 4.5% of the sample. The sample comprised peripheral blood. The receptors originated from a human donor in a cohort sampled during active or convalescent COVID-19.

This clone was seen only once. This chain joins TRBV11-1 and TRBJ1-1; perhaps TRBD1 as D (5 bases). The V gene lost 1 base and the J gene lost 5 bases, with 11 bases spanning the gap. The germline V gene encodes CDR1 SGHAT and CDR2 FQDESV (reference sequence). The CDR3 extends over 14 amino acids. The CDR3 nucleotides read TGTGCCAGCAGCTTAGTAGGCCAGGGTACTGAAGCTTTCTTT. It encodes CASSLVGQGTEAFF. The whole variable domain, filled in from reference TRBV11-1 and TRBJ1-1, reads EAEVAQSPRYKITEKSQAVAFWCDPISGHATLYWYRQILGQGPELLVQFQDESVVDDSQLPKDRFSAERLKGVDSTLKIQPAELGDSAMYLCASSLVGQGTEAFFGQGTRLTVV.

This chain joins TRBV7-2 and TRBJ2-7; 9 bases fit TRBD2. Germline CDR1 is SGHTA and CDR2 is FQGNSA. The CDR3 contains 14 residues. Trimming took 2 bases from V and 3 from J; bases not matched to a gene: 2. CDR3 bases: TGTGCCAGCAGCTTAAGCGGGGGGTTCTACGAGCAGTACTTC. It codes for CASSLSGGFYEQYF.

This sequence joins TRBV10-3 and TRBJ2-3; 7 bases are a match to TRBD1. With V trimmed by 9 bases and J by 3 bases, 9 bases remained unmatched. Germline CDR1 is ENHRY and CDR2 is SYGVKD. The CDR3 covers 14 residues. The CDR3 nucleotides are TGTGCCATTCAACAGGGGAACCCAACAGATACGCAGTATTTT. Translated: CAIQQGNPTDTQYF.

This chain uses TRBV7-2 with TRBJ2-7; 14 bases are a match to TRBD2. Trimming removed 4 bases from V and 6 bases from J; junction bases left unmatched: 5. The CDR3 consists of 15 residues. Germline V lookup: CDR1 SGHTA, CDR2 FQGNSA. Here the CDR3 reads CASSSRLAGGTEQYF. CDR3 in DNA: TGTGCCAGCAGCTCCAGACTAGCGGGGGGGACCGAGCAGTACTTC.

J is TRBJ1-1 and V is TRBV6-5; D is uncertain. The V and J ends lost 5 bases and 5 bases respectively, with 9 bases between them. This CDR3 contains 12 residues. Germline V gene lookup returns CDR1 MNHEY and CDR2 SVGAGI. The chain's CDR3 is CASSKGGTEAFF. The CDR3 bases are TGTGCCAGCAGTAAGGGAGGGACTGAAGCTTTCTTT.

This clone has a handful of counts. The chain combines TRBV5-6 with TRBJ2-7; D is unresolved. Per germline, CDR1 SGHDT and CDR2 YYEEEE. CDR3 length equals 12 residues. Trimming left V 2 bases short and J 6 bases short, with 9 bases between. Here the CDR3 reads CASSLVSSEQYF. The DNA of the CDR3 is TGTGCCAGCAGCTTAGTGTCTAGCGAGCAGTACTTC.

V gene TRBV2 combines with J gene TRBJ1-5, with 8 bases aligning to TRBD1. V lost 6 bases, J lost 7 bases, and 8 bases stayed unmatched. Germline lookup yields CDR1 SNHLY and CDR2 FYNNEI. The CDR3 has 14 amino acids. In DNA, the CDR3 is TGTGCCAGCAGGATGACAGGGGTCAGCCAGCCCCAGCATTTT. Protein: CASRMTGVSQPQHF.

This clone has just one count. V and J are TRBV3-1 (or the pseudogene TRBV3-2) and TRBJ2-5, with 12 bases aligning to TRBD2. Germline V gene lookup returns CDR1 LGHDT and CDR2 YNNKEL (reference sequence). The CDR3 has 18 residues. Germline trimming cut 2 bases from V and 1 base from J; bases unmatched to any gene: 8. The CDR3 sequence is CASSQPLWTSGVQETQYF. In DNA, the CDR3 is TGTGCCAGCAGCCAACCTCTTTGGACTAGCGGGGTCCAAGAGACCCAGTACTTC.

The chain links TRBV9 to TRBJ1-5; D possibly corresponds to TRBD1 (5 bases). The CDR3 length is 16 residues. The V gene lost 3 bases and the J gene lost 0 bases, with 13 bases spanning the gap. Germline CDR1 and CDR2: SGDLS and YYNGEE. CDR3 protein: CASSAGGSYSNQPQHF. DNA for the CDR3: TGTGCCAGCAGCGCGGGGGGATCTTATAGCAATCAGCCCCAGCATTTT.

This rearrangement joins TRBV2 to TRBJ2-1; 8 bases line up with TRBD2. J gave up 4 bases and V 4 bases, and 9 bases lay outside the gene matches. Germline loops: CDR1 SNHLY, CDR2 FYNNEI. The CDR3 contains 16 residues. The CDR3 DNA sequence: TGTGCCAGCAGTGTCACATCGGGACTAGGGTACAATGAGCAGTTCTTC. This codes for CASSVTSGLGYNEQFF.

The chain is built from TRBV4-3 and TRBJ1-5, with 9 bases lining up with TRBD1. V lost 1 base and J lost 6; bases outside the gene matches: 4. Germline loops: CDR1 LGHNA, CDR2 YSLEER. This CDR3 contains 15 residues. Here the CDR3 DNA reads TGCGCCAGCAGCCAAGGGACAGGGGTGGCTCAGCCCCAGCATTTT. Translated, it gives CASSQGTGVAQPQHF.

The genes are TRBV5-1 and TRBJ1-4; 7 bases line up with TRBD1. Trimming at V came to 4 bases and at J to 6 bases, leaving 3 bases not matched to a gene. Germline CDR1 is SGHRS and CDR2 is YFSETQ. The CDR3 has 13 amino acids. In nucleotides, the CDR3 is TGCGCCAGCAGCGCCGGACAGGATGAAAAACTGTTTTTT. Translating gives CASSAGQDEKLFF.

This rearrangement joins TRBV2 to TRBJ1-5; D ambiguous. The CDR3 totals 17 residues. V lost 4 bases and J lost 1, with 17 bases in between. Germline assignment: CDR1 SNHLY and CDR2 FYNNEI. The DNA of the CDR3 is TGTGCCAGCAGTGGGGAGGACGGGAGCGGGAGCAATCAGCCCCAGCATTTT. Its translation: CASSGEDGSGSNQPQHF.